The sequence of this TCR beta chain was determined in a study of OX40 agonist ivuxolimab in advanced cancers. Study at large: Patients were treated with intravenous ivuxolimab, dosed at 0.01 to 10 mg/kg and infused every 2 weeks. The dose-escalation cohort had hepatocellular carcinoma, melanoma, renal cell or head and neck cancer. Therapy given before enrollment (anti-PD-1, anti-PD-L1 or anti-CTLA-4) was allowed, and around 41% had some.

Excluded were patients having autoimmune disease history or systemic immunosuppression. In germline, CDR1 is MNHEY, CDR2 SMNVEV (reference sequence). This CDR3 is built from 15 residues. V lost 4 bases and J lost 7, with 19 bases in between. Clones were read by immunoSEQ multiplex PCR, and TCRdb kept only the in-frame ones, dropping some. The data contain about 67,000 clones, more than 65% of them singletons. The clonotype originates from an adult with an advanced solid tumor such as melanoma, head and neck, liver or kidney cancer. The gene calls are TRBV27 and TRBJ2-5, with D possibly matching TRBD2 (5 bases). Sample: CD4+ or CD8+ T cells sorted from blood, taken in a trial of the OX40 agonist ivuxolimab. In DNA form, the CDR3 reads TGTGCCAGCAGTTCCCAAAGGATCCCGAGCGGGACCCAGTACTTC. It encodes CASSSQRIPSGTQYF.